A single sample gave rise to the 19 T cell receptor beta chains below, sequenced in a study of T cell responses to AZD1222 COVID-19 vaccine. Assay: immunoSEQ multiplex PCR; the TCRdb copy retains only in-frame clones and omits some. Of 40,000 to 65,000 clones listed, roughly 84% are singletons. The material was peripheral blood, obtained on day 0 of AZD1222 vaccination. These receptors all come from an adult in good health.

The rearrangement links TRBV14 to TRBJ2-1; the match to TRBD2 covers 9 bases. Per the germline V gene, CDR1 is SGHDN and CDR2 is FVKESK. The CDR3 extends over 14 amino acids. V shed 2 bases, J shed 4 bases, and the junction held 0 bases outside the gene matches. The CDR3 spells CASSQLAGYNEQFF. CDR3 in DNA: TGTGCCAGCAGCCAACTAGCGGGGTACAATGAGCAGTTCTTC.

V and J are TRBV4-2 and TRBJ1-1, with 9 bases matching TRBD1. There are 15 residues in the CDR3. Per germline, CDR1 LGHNA and CDR2 YNFKEQ. With V trimmed by 1 base and J by 1 base, 1 base remained unmatched. The CDR3 DNA is TGTGCCAGCAGCCAAGGGGACAGGGAGAACACTGAAGCTTTCTTT. It translates to CASSQGDRENTEAFF.

The V gene is TRBV28, the J gene TRBJ2-2, with 7 bases lining up with TRBD1. Per germline, CDR1 MDHEN and CDR2 SYDVKM. J gave up 0 bases and V 8 bases, and 6 bases lay outside the gene matches. The CDR3 is 15 amino acids. The CDR3 spells CASVRQGTNTGELFF. CDR3 DNA sequence: TGTGCCAGCGTTCGACAGGGAACGAACACCGGGGAGCTGTTTTTT.

In DNA form, the CDR3 reads TGTGCCAGCAGTTACCGGGACAGCTCTAACTATGGCTACACCTTC. It is translated as CASSYRDSSNYGYTF. This chain uses TRBV6-5 with TRBJ1-2; 7 bases align to TRBD1. The CDR3 sequence is 15 residues long. Germline-derived CDR1 and CDR2 are MNHEY and SVGAGI. After removal of 2 bases from V and 0 bases from J, the junction contained 3 bases not matched to a gene.

The chain employs TRBV4-2 and TRBJ2-1; 11 bases are shared with TRBD2. CDR3 length: 17 amino acids. Trimming took 4 bases from V and 4 from J; bases not matched to a gene: 9. Per the germline V gene, CDR1 is LGHNA and CDR2 is YNFKEQ. In DNA, the CDR3 is TGTGCCAGCAGCCCAGGATCTACTAGCGGGAGTTACAATGAGCAGTTCTTC. Its protein is CASSPGSTSGSYNEQFF.

This chain connects TRBV29-1 to TRBJ2-2; TRBD1 matches at 9 bases. Germline V gene lookup returns CDR1 SQVTM and CDR2 ANQGSEA. CDR3 length: 15 residues. V lost 3 bases, J lost 2 bases, and 4 bases stayed unmatched. CDR3 sequence reads: CSVETGQGNTGELFF. The CDR3 coding sequence is TGCAGCGTTGAGACGGGACAGGGTAACACCGGGGAGCTGTTTTTT.

This chain joins TRBV7-9 and TRBJ2-2, with D possibly matching TRBD1 (5 bases). The length of the CDR3 is 15 residues. Germline loops: CDR1 SEHNR, CDR2 FQNEAQ (reference sequence). Between the trimmed V and J ends, which lost 2 bases and 1 base, there was a span of 8 bases. The CDR3 DNA reads TGTGCCAGCAGCTTAAATGGACAGAACACCGGGGAGCTGTTTTTT. This encodes CASSLNGQNTGELFF.

The chain has TRBV30 and TRBJ2-3, with D uncertain. CDR3 length equals 13 residues. Per the germline V gene, CDR1 is GTSNPN and CDR2 is SVGIG (reference sequence). V dropped 2 bases and J dropped 4 bases, with 10 bases sitting between them. The CDR3 sequence is CAWSRGSPDTQYF. The DNA of the CDR3 is TGTGCCTGGAGTCGCGGAAGCCCAGATACGCAGTATTTT.

The rearrangement links TRBV18 to TRBJ1-1, with no clear D. Trimming shortened V by 2 bases and J by 1 base, and 5 bases separated the two germline ends. There are 13 residues in the CDR3. CDR1 KGHSH and CDR2 LQKENI come from the germline V gene. The chain's CDR3 is CASSPITNTEAFF. The CDR3 nucleotides are TGTGCCAGCTCACCAATTACGAACACTGAAGCTTTCTTT. The whole variable domain, remainder taken from reference TRBV18 and TRBJ1-1, is NAGVMQNPRHLVRRRGQEARLRCSPMKGHSHVYWYRQLPEEGLKFMVYLQKENIIDESGMPKERFSAEFPKEGPSILRIQQVVRGDSAAYFCASSPITNTEAFFGQGTRLTVV.

This chain joins TRBV10-3 and TRBJ2-3, with D perhaps TRBD1 (6 bases). Trimming stripped 4 bases from V and 1 base from J, with 9 bases between. CDR1 and CDR2 from the germline V gene are ENHRY and SYGVKD. The CDR3 runs 14 residues. CDR3 residues: CAISGRQGTDTQYF. The DNA of the CDR3 is TGTGCCATCAGTGGACGACAGGGCACAGATACGCAGTATTTT.

This chain links TRBV4-1 with TRBJ2-7; D is unclear. Germline values: CDR1 MGHRA, CDR2 YSYEKL. The CDR3 totals 17 residues. The ends were cut back, 0 bases at V and 0 bases at J, with 15 bases in the middle. CDR3 sequence (DNA): TGCGCCAGCAGCCAAGATACAAGTGCGGTGTACTCCTACGAGCAGTACTTC. It is translated as CASSQDTSAVYSYEQYF.

The chain couples TRBV19 to TRBJ1-2; TRBD1 agrees at 7 bases. This CDR3 is 14 amino acids long. Germline V gene lookup returns CDR1 LNHDA and CDR2 SQIVND (reference sequence). The junction had 12 bases not matched to a gene; V was cut back by 7 bases and J by 7 bases. The CDR3 DNA sequence: TGTGCCAGTACCCCAGGACAGGTTGGTGGTGGCTACACCTTC. It yields the protein CASTPGQVGGGYTF.

This clone was seen just once. The rearrangement links TRBV19 to TRBJ1-1, with no clear D. V gave up 7 bases and J gave up 2 bases, with 8 bases separating them. The CDR3 length is 12 residues. Germline V gene sequence: CDR1 LNHDA, CDR2 SQIVND (reference sequence). The CDR3 protein is CASKNSNTEAFF. CDR3 bases: TGTGCCAGTAAGAACAGCAACACTGAAGCTTTCTTT. Full variable domain (outside the CDR3, taken from reference TRBV19 and TRBJ1-1): DGGITQSPKYLFRKEGQNVTLSCEQNLNHDAMYWYRQDPGQGLRLIYYSQIVNDFQKGDIAEGYSVSREKKESFPLTVTSAQKNPTAFYLCASKNSNTEAFFGQGTRLTVV.

The CDR3 DNA reads as TGTGCCAGCAGCTTGGGCGGGAGGGCTACCTACGAGCAGTACTTC. Protein: CASSLGGRATYEQYF. V is TRBV5-5 and J is TRBJ2-7; 9 positions agree with TRBD2. The CDR3 has 15 residues. In germline, CDR1 is SGHKS, CDR2 YYEKEE (reference sequence). The V segment lost 0 bases and the J segment 2 bases; nucleotides outside the gene matches: 3.

The CDR3 loop reads CASSPVVGGFDTEAFF. In DNA form, the CDR3 reads TGTGCCAGCAGCCCCGTCGTAGGGGGCTTTGACACTGAAGCTTTCTTT. V usage is TRBV6-4 and J usage is TRBJ1-1, with 7 nucleotides matching TRBD1. The CDR3 is 16 amino acids. With V trimmed by 6 bases and J by 3 bases, 13 bases remained unmatched. Per germline, CDR1 MRHNA and CDR2 SNTAGT.

The chain links TRBV5-8 to TRBJ2-7, with 9 positions matching TRBD1. The germline V gene has CDR1 SGHTS and CDR2 YDEGEE. The J segment lost 2 bases and the V segment lost 3 bases, leaving 15 bases of the junction unmatched. The CDR3 contains 18 residues. CDR3 residues: CASSWVGYGTGNTYEQYF. CDR3 nucleotides: TGTGCCAGCAGCTGGGTTGGTTATGGGACAGGGAACACCTACGAGCAGTACTTC. The variable domain in full, completed from reference TRBV5-8 and TRBJ2-7, reads EAGVTQSPTHLIKTRGQQATLRCSPISGHTSVYWYQQALGLGLQFLLWYDEGEERNRGNFPPRFSGRQFPNYSSELNVNALELEDSALYLCASSWVGYGTGNTYEQYFGPGTRLTVT.

This rearrangement joins TRBV28 to TRBJ1-2, with 7 positions matching TRBD1. Germline trimming cut 6 bases from V and 0 bases from J; bases unmatched to any gene: 4. The CDR3 totals 14 residues. Germline V gene sequence: CDR1 MDHEN, CDR2 SYDVKM. The CDR3: CASRLTGTNYGYTF. In DNA form, the CDR3 reads TGTGCCAGCAGGTTGACAGGGACTAACTATGGCTACACCTTC.

Points on this clone: Other DNA sequences in the sample encode the same CDR3. CDR3 protein: CASRREWNTGELFF. The CDR3 region has the DNA TGTGCCAGCAGAAGGGAGTGGAACACCGGGGAGCTGTTTTTT. The chain links TRBV6-5 to TRBJ2-2, with D possibly being TRBD2 (5 bases). Trimming removed 6 bases from V and 1 base from J, with 9 bases in between. The V gene's germline CDR1 is MNHEY and CDR2 SVGAGI. CDR3 length equals 14 residues.

The chain couples TRBV7-8 to TRBJ1-3; unclear D gene. This CDR3 is 14 amino acids long. The V gene lost 1 base and the J gene lost 2 bases, with 6 bases spanning the gap. Looked up from germline, CDR1 is SGHVS and CDR2 is FQNEAQ. The CDR3, as DNA: TGTGCCAGCAGCTTAGTGGCAGCTGGAAACACCATATATTTT. It encodes CASSLVAAGNTIYF.